The 21 T cell receptor beta chains given below trace back to one sample, sequenced in a study of cytomegalovirus exposure and HLA in healthy donors (dated by TCRdb to about 2017). Preparation of the library involved the immunoSEQ multiplex PCR assay. For the multiplex PCR, a mixture combining 60 forward primers for TCR Vbeta segments and 13 reverse primers for TCR Jbeta segments was used. Imported from immuneACCESS, the table was reduced by TCRdb to in-frame sequences with V and J called. These copies leave out some clones; in studies compared against another copy, an unresolved V gene accounts for under half, and the cause of the remainder is not known. The table for this sample lists some 250,000 clones; roughly 87% of them were counted only once. Over 5% of the sample is held by the ten biggest clonotypes. The sequencing input was PBMCs. Source of these receptors: a woman aged 40 to 50 in good health and CMV-seropositive.

This chain connects TRBV6-1 to TRBJ1-1; a possible D gene is TRBD1 (6 bases). Per germline, CDR1 MNHNS and CDR2 SASEGT. This CDR3 comprises 13 residues. Trimming took 9 bases from V and 5 from J, leaving 16 bases between them. CDR3 DNA: TGTGCCAGTTCGCGGGGGCGCGATACTGAAGCTTTCTTT. Encoded protein: CASSRGRDTEAFF.

The V gene is TRBV27, the J gene TRBJ1-1; TRBD1 agrees at 8 bases. The germline CDR1 and CDR2 sequences are MNHEY and SMNVEV (reference sequence). Trimming at V came to 6 bases and at J to 5 bases, leaving 8 bases not matched to a gene. The CDR3 runs 14 residues. CDR3 sequence reads: CASRKNRGGTEAFF. The CDR3, as DNA: TGTGCCAGCAGGAAAAACAGGGGGGGGACTGAAGCTTTCTTT.

The count of this clone is one. The chain uses TRBV14 and TRBJ1-4; D unclear. The V gene lost 2 bases and the J gene lost 1 base, with 8 bases spanning the gap. Germline assignment: CDR1 SGHDN and CDR2 FVKESK. This CDR3 region has 15 residues. CDR3 protein: CASSQLAGTNEKLFF. CDR3 in DNA: TGTGCCAGCAGCCAACTTGCGGGAACTAATGAAAAACTGTTTTTT.

The chain combines TRBV18 with TRBJ1-1; D may be TRBD1 (5 bases). The CDR3 is made up of 14 amino acids. Trimming took off 2 bases at V and 5 bases at J, with 12 bases between the two ends. Per the germline V gene, CDR1 is KGHSH and CDR2 is LQKENI. Written as DNA, the CDR3 is TGTGCCAGCTCACCAATTAGCGGGGGAACTGAAGCTTTCTTT. It yields the protein CASSPISGGTEAFF.

The chain recombines TRBV4-1 with TRBJ2-7, with 7 bases lining up with TRBD1. The CDR3 has 16 amino acids. Germline V gives CDR1 MGHRA, CDR2 YSYEKL. J lost 5 bases, V lost 0 bases, and 10 bases had no gene match. This chain's CDR3 is CASSQEPTTGRNEQYF. CDR3 nucleotide sequence: TGCGCCAGCAGCCAAGAACCCACGACAGGGCGGAACGAGCAGTACTTC.

This clone has a handful of counts. The CDR3 DNA is TGTGCCAGCAGCTCGGGGACAGTGGGAAACACCATATATTTT. This sequence encodes CASSSGTVGNTIYF. The chain uses TRBV7-2 and TRBJ1-3; 7 bases fit TRBD1. Unmatched junction bases numbered 4, after V lost 4 bases and J lost 4 bases. The germline V gene encodes CDR1 SGHTA and CDR2 FQGNSA. The CDR3 contains 14 residues.

This chain links TRBV28 with TRBJ2-7, with 8 nucleotides matching TRBD1. In germline, CDR1 is MDHEN, CDR2 SYDVKM. The CDR3 length is 16 residues. Germline trimming cut 10 bases from V and 3 bases from J; bases unmatched to any gene: 17. The CDR3 DNA reads as TGTGCCACCTCTCCGGCCGGGACAGGCCTAAGCTACGAGCAGTACTTC. It encodes CATSPAGTGLSYEQYF.

The genes are TRBV30 and TRBJ2-7; perhaps TRBD1 as D (6 bases). CDR1 and CDR2 from the germline V gene are GTSNPN and SVGIG (reference sequence). This CDR3 contains 14 residues. V lost 5 bases, J lost 1 base, and 15 bases lay in between. The CDR3 bases are TGTGCCTGGGCCAGGGGCTCTCAGTCCTACGAGCAGTACTTC. It is translated as CAWARGSQSYEQYF.

This clone showed up just once. The V and J genes are TRBV6-1 and TRBJ1-6; the D gene is possibly TRBD1 (6 bases). The CDR3 contains 18 residues. Germline lookup yields CDR1 MNHNS and CDR2 SASEGT. Trimming stripped 3 bases from V and 4 bases from J, with 19 bases between. CDR3: CASSDQGPQGKYNSPLHF. The CDR3 DNA is TGTGCCAGCAGTGACCAGGGGCCCCAGGGAAAATATAATTCACCCCTCCACTTT.

This chain connects TRBV7-8 to TRBJ1-2, with D possibly matching TRBD1 (5 bases). The CDR3 sequence is 13 residues long. Germline V gene data show CDR1 as SGHVS and CDR2 as FQNEAQ. Trimming took 0 bases from V and 6 from J, leaving 8 bases between them. The CDR3 here is CASSLAGADGYTF. DNA of the CDR3: TGTGCCAGCAGCTTAGCAGGGGCTGATGGCTACACCTTC.

The V gene is TRBV7-2, the J gene TRBJ1-1; D is perhaps TRBD1 (5 bases). CDR3 length: 16 residues. The V gene lost 2 bases and the J gene lost 1 base, with 14 bases spanning the gap. The germline CDR1 and CDR2 sequences are SGHTA and FQGNSA. CDR3 DNA sequence: TGTGCCAGCAGCTTAATCGGGGGAATTAAGAACACTGAAGCTTTCTTT. This translates into CASSLIGGIKNTEAFF.

This clone was seen just once. CDR3 sequence (DNA): TGTGCCAGCAGTCCGTTCAGGGTTGGGAACACTGAAGCTTTCTTT. Encoded protein: CASSPFRVGNTEAFF. J is TRBJ1-1 and V is TRBV28; possibly TRBD1 for D (5 bases). The CDR3 extends over 15 amino acids. Germline CDR1 is MDHEN and CDR2 is SYDVKM. V was pared by 5 bases and J by 1 base, with 14 bases between.

The V call is TRBV30, the J call TRBJ2-7; D is uncertain. The germline gives CDR1 GTSNPN, CDR2 SVGIG (reference sequence). The CDR3 is 12 amino acids. The germline V and J ends were trimmed by 1 base and 2 bases, with 6 bases remaining between them. CDR3 DNA: TGTGCCTGGAGTGGCGGAACCTACGAGCAGTACTTC. Amino acids: CAWSGGTYEQYF.

V usage is TRBV7-9 and J usage is TRBJ2-1; TRBD2 matches 12 bases. Per germline, CDR1 SEHNR and CDR2 FQNEAQ (reference sequence). This CDR3 comprises 18 residues. The trim removed 5 bases at V and 2 bases at J, leaving 10 bases unmatched. The CDR3 bases are TGTGCCAGCAGCCCTGGGCTAGCGGGAGGGGAAACCTACAATGAGCAGTTCTTC. This gives the protein CASSPGLAGGETYNEQFF.

The chain combines TRBV10-3 with TRBJ1-1; D remains unclear. The germline CDR1 and CDR2 sequences are ENHRY and SYGVKD. This CDR3 contains 13 residues. V lost 7 bases to trimming and J lost 1 base, with 10 bases between them. This CDR3 is CAINPQKNTEAFF. The CDR3 DNA reads TGTGCCATCAACCCCCAGAAGAACACTGAAGCTTTCTTT.

J is TRBJ1-6 and V is TRBV6-5, with 9 bases matching TRBD1. CDR1 and CDR2 (germline): MNHEY, SVGAGI. The CDR3 runs to 15 residues. The V gene end was trimmed by 1 base and the J gene end by 8 bases; junction bases not matched to a gene: 3. Here the CDR3 reads CASSYWGQGYSPLHF. CDR3 bases: TGTGCCAGCAGTTACTGGGGACAGGGATATTCACCCCTCCACTTT.

On this clone: Other nucleotide sequences from this sample produce the same CDR3. The V and J genes are TRBV11-3 and TRBJ1-1; a weak D match, TRBD1 (6 bases). V lost 7 bases and J lost 1, with 7 bases in between. CDR1 and CDR2 from the germline V gene are SGHNT and YENEEA. This CDR3 has 12 amino acids. The CDR3 DNA follows: TGTGCCAGCAAACAGGGGAACACTGAAGCTTTCTTT. Encoded protein: CASKQGNTEAFF.

This clone was recorded only once. The chain carries TRBV10-3 and TRBJ2-7; 7 bases agree with TRBD1. V shed 0 bases, J shed 2 bases, and the junction held 1 base outside the gene matches. Germline V gene lookup returns CDR1 ENHRY and CDR2 SYGVKD. This CDR3 has 14 residues. The CDR3: CAISESDRAYEQYF. In DNA, the CDR3 is TGTGCCATCAGTGAGTCCGACAGGGCCTACGAGCAGTACTTC.

The chain is built from TRBV19 and TRBJ1-1; D possibly corresponds to TRBD1 (5 bases). CDR3 length: 12 amino acids. Germline assignment: CDR1 LNHDA and CDR2 SQIVND (reference sequence). Trimming pared 6 bases from V and 10 bases from J, leaving 15 bases between. This CDR3 is CASRRQTGGAFF. The CDR3 DNA follows: TGTGCCAGTAGGCGACAGACCGGGGGAGCTTTCTTT.

This rearrangement joins TRBV30 to TRBJ2-4; D is possibly TRBD2 (7 bases). Germline CDR1 is GTSNPN and CDR2 is SVGIG (reference sequence). CDR3 length equals 14 residues. With 3 bases removed from V and 6 bases from J, the gap between germline ends came to 15 bases. The CDR3 loop is CAWRPGGWRNIQYF. The CDR3 DNA sequence: TGTGCCTGGAGGCCGGGGGGCTGGAGAAACATTCAGTACTTC.

The gene calls are TRBV29-1 and TRBJ2-7; 9 bases line up with TRBD1. The length of the CDR3 is 11 residues. With 7 bases clipped from V and 6 bases from J, the junction kept 4 bases outside the gene matches. CDR1 and CDR2 from the germline V gene are SQVTM and ANQGSEA. CDR3 sequence (DNA): TGCAGCGGTGGACAGGGGTCCGAGCAGTACTTC. It codes for CSGGQGSEQYF.